The entry below describes one T cell receptor (beta chain). Trimming shortened V by 7 bases and J by 0 bases, and 10 bases separated the two germline ends. The CDR3 sequence is 13 residues long. The germline V gene has CDR1 MNHEY and CDR2 SMNVEV (reference sequence). These data come from a study of blood T cell repertoires in COVID-19. Study-level background: Some COVID-19 samples were acute and others convalescent; all came from the United States, Italy and Spain.

The data were produced by immunoSEQ multiplex PCR, yet TCRdb's version contains in-frame clones alone and is incomplete. The sample has around 200,000 clones, 90% seen once. The sequenced sample was peripheral blood. The J gene is TRBJ2-7, the V gene TRBV27, with unresolved D. This TCR was sampled from a middle-aged man with acute or convalescent COVID-19. The CDR3, as DNA: TGTGCCAGCACCCCAGGTAGCTCCTACGAGCAGTACTTC. Its translation is CASTPGSSYEQYF.